What follows are 14 T cell receptor beta chains derived from one specimen sequenced in a study of cytomegalovirus exposure and HLA in healthy donors. PCR employed 60 Vbeta and 13 Jbeta primers. Sequencing was performed with immunoSEQ multiplex PCR; in TCRdb, only in-frame clones are kept and a portion is missing. This sample has about 120,000 clones; more than 60% occur once, and the top ten carry around 2.7%. Sequencing was carried out using PBMCs. Receptor source: a middle-aged woman in good health and CMV-seropositive.

The rearrangement links TRBV9 to TRBJ1-6; the match to TRBD1 covers 10 bases. V dropped 2 bases and J dropped 8; count of bases not matched to a gene: 4. The germline CDR1 and CDR2 sequences are SGDLS and YYNGEE. The CDR3 spans 15 residues. The CDR3 protein is CASSVYGQGDSPLHF. In DNA, the CDR3 is TGTGCCAGCAGCGTCTACGGACAGGGGGATTCACCCCTCCACTTT.

This chain connects TRBV6-6 to TRBJ2-5, with 7 positions matching TRBD2. Trimming removed 2 bases from V and 5 bases from J; junction bases left unmatched: 11. The CDR3 runs 16 residues. The germline CDR1 and CDR2 sequences are MNHNY and SVGAGI (reference sequence). The chain's CDR3 is CASSYGGGSIGETQYF. As DNA, the CDR3 is TGTGCCAGCAGTTACGGAGGCGGGAGTATTGGGGAGACCCAGTACTTC.

This chain links TRBV23-1 with TRBJ1-5, with 10 bases aligning to TRBD1. TRBV23-1 is reported as an ORF; its role is uncertain. The CDR3 is 15 amino acids. V shed 11 bases, J shed 3 bases, and the junction held 10 bases outside the gene matches. This CDR3 reads CAGRLDRGDNQPQHF. The CDR3 nucleotides are TGCGCCGGAAGATTGGACAGGGGGGACAATCAGCCCCAGCATTTT.

The chain joins TRBV7-2 to TRBJ1-2; D unclear. Trimming cost V 2 bases and J 0 bases, with 13 bases left between them. In germline, CDR1 is SGHTA, CDR2 FQGNSA. The CDR3 runs to 16 residues. The CDR3 sequence: CASSLSSTGTNYGYTF. The DNA for the CDR3 is TGTGCCAGCAGCTTATCTTCGACGGGGACTAACTATGGCTACACCTTC.

The CDR3 region has the DNA TGTGCCAGCAGCATAGCGGGGGATCCCTCTGGGGCCAACGTCCTGACTTTC. Its translation: CASSIAGDPSGANVLTF. The V and J genes are TRBV5-6 and TRBJ2-6; 9 bases line up with TRBD2. In germline, CDR1 is SGHDT, CDR2 YYEEEE. The trim removed 4 bases at V and 0 bases at J, leaving 5 bases unmatched. This CDR3 has 17 residues.

The J gene is TRBJ2-5, the V gene TRBV7-9; 12 bases line up with TRBD1. The CDR3 length is 16 residues. The trim removed 5 bases at V and 5 bases at J, leaving 9 bases unmatched. CDR1 and CDR2 (germline): SEHNR, FQNEAQ (reference sequence). The DNA for the CDR3 is TGTGCCAGCAGCCCCGCCGGGACAGGGGGCATTGAGACCCAGTACTTC. This sequence encodes CASSPAGTGGIETQYF.

This clone came up a few times. V usage is TRBV4-2 and J usage is TRBJ2-7; 10 bases fit TRBD2. V dropped 0 bases and J dropped 4; count of bases not matched to a gene: 3. CDR3 length: 15 residues. Germline assignment: CDR1 LGHNA and CDR2 YNFKEQ. CDR3 protein: CASSQDTSGAYEQYF. DNA of the CDR3: TGTGCCAGCAGCCAAGATACTAGCGGGGCATACGAGCAGTACTTC.

V gene TRBV9 combines with J gene TRBJ2-3; 12 bases match TRBD2. Germline V gives CDR1 SGDLS, CDR2 YYNGEE. The CDR3 length is 16 residues. V lost 4 bases and J lost 2; bases outside the gene matches: 5. CDR3 loop: CASSPLAGGNTDTQYF. CDR3 nucleotides: TGTGCCAGCAGCCCGCTAGCGGGGGGGAACACAGATACGCAGTATTTT.

The chain has TRBV5-6 and TRBJ2-7; D might be TRBD2 (6 bases). Per the germline V gene, CDR1 is SGHDT and CDR2 is YYEEEE. Trimming left V 3 bases short and J 5 bases short, with 9 bases between. The CDR3 sequence is 12 residues long. CDR3 sequence: CASSSGVHEQYF. The CDR3 nucleotides are TGTGCCAGCAGCTCGGGAGTCCACGAGCAGTACTTC. The full variable domain, rest sourced from reference TRBV5-6 and TRBJ2-7, is DAGVTQSPTHLIKTRGQQVTLRCSPKSGHDTVSWYQQALGQGPQFIFQYYEEEERQRGNFPDRFSGHQFPNYSSELNVNALLLGDSALYLCASSSGVHEQYFGPGTRLTVT.

By share, this clone ranks as medium-sized. Other nucleotide sequences in the sample specify the same CDR3. This chain joins TRBV6-1 and TRBJ1-5, with a tentative D call TRBD1 (5 bases). Germline V CDR1 and CDR2: MNHNS, SASEGT. V was trimmed by 2 bases and J by 3 bases, leaving 8 bases between them. The CDR3 spans 14 residues. The CDR3 protein is CASSESGINQPQHF. CDR3 DNA: TGTGCCAGCAGTGAATCAGGGATCAATCAGCCCCAGCATTTT.

CDR3 DNA sequence: TGTGCCAGCAGCTTAGTCGGAGCCGGGGCGGGGGGCTCCTACAATGAGCAGTTCTTC. Translating it yields CASSLVGAGAGGSYNEQFF. V gene TRBV7-9 combines with J gene TRBJ2-1, with 8 bases aligning to TRBD2. Trimming took 1 base from V and 0 from J; bases not matched to a gene: 11. Germline V gives CDR1 SEHNR, CDR2 FQNEAQ (reference sequence). The CDR3 is 19 residues long.

The CDR3 here is CASSTDRTYEQYF. The DNA of the CDR3 is TGTGCCAGCTCAACGGACAGGACCTACGAGCAGTACTTC. The rearrangement joins TRBV18 to TRBJ2-7, with 7 nucleotides matching TRBD1. V lost 5 bases, J lost 2 bases, and 3 bases stayed unmatched. The CDR3 runs 13 residues. CDR1 and CDR2 from the germline V gene are KGHSH and LQKENI.

The chain couples TRBV5-1 to TRBJ2-1, with D perhaps matching TRBD2 (6 bases). This CDR3 is built from 14 residues. Deletions cut 0 bases from V and 2 bases from J, with 6 bases between. CDR1 is SGHRS, CDR2 YFSETQ, per germline. The CDR3, as DNA: TGCGCCAGCAGCTTGGGCGGGGCCTACAATGAGCAGTTCTTC. This codes for CASSLGGAYNEQFF.

The V and J genes are TRBV4-3 and TRBJ2-3, with TRBD2 identical over 12 bases. The CDR3 extends over 17 amino acids. The germline gives CDR1 LGHNA, CDR2 YSLEER. The trim removed 4 bases at V and 6 bases at J, leaving 11 bases unmatched. Here the CDR3 reads CASSPNLAGGIRDTQYF. DNA of the CDR3: TGCGCCAGCAGCCCAAACCTAGCGGGGGGGATCCGGGATACGCAGTATTTT.